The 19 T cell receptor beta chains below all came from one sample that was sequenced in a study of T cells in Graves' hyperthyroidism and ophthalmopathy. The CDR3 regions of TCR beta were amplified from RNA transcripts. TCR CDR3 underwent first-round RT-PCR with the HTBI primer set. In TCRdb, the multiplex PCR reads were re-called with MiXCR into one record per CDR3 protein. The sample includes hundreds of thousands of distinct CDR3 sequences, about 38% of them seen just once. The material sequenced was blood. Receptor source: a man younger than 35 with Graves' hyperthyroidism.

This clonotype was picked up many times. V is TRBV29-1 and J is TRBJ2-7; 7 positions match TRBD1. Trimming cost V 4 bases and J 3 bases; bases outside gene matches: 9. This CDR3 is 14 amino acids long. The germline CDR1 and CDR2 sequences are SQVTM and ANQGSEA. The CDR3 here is CSVGRDSPIYEQYF. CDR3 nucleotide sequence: TGCAGCGTTGGTCGGGACAGCCCTATCTACGAGCAGTACTTC.

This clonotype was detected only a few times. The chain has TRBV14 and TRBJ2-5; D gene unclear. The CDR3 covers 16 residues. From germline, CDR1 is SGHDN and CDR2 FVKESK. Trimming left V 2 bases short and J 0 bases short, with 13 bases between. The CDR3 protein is CASSQHIGSYQETQYF. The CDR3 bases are TGTGCCAGCAGCCAACACATAGGGTCGTACCAAGAGACCCAGTACTTC.

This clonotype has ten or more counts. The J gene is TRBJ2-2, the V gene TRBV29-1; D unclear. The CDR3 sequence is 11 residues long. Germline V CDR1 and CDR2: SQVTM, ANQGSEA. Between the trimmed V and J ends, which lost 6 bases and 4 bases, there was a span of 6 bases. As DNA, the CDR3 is TGCAGCGTGCACTTCACCGGGGAGCTGTTTTTT. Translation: CSVHFTGELFF.

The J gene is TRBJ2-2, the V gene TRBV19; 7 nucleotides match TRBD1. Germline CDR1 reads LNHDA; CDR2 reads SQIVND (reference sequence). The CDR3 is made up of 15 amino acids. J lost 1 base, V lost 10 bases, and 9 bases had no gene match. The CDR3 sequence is CATSPGQENTGELFF. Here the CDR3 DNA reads TGTGCCACCTCTCCCGGACAGGAGAACACCGGGGAGCTGTTTTTT.

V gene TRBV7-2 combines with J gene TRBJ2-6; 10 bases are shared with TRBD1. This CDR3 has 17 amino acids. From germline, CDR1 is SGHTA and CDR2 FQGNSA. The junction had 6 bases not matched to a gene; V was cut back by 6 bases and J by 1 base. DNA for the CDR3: TGTGCCAGCAGTGAGACAGGGGGCGCTTCTGGGGCCAACGTCCTGACTTTC. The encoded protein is CASSETGGASGANVLTF. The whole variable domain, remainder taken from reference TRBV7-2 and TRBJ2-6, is GAGVSQSPSNKVTEKGKDVELRCDPISGHTALYWYRQSLGQGLEFLIYFQGNSAPDKSGLPSDRFSAERTGGSVSTLTIQRTQQEDSAVYLCASSETGGASGANVLTFGAGSRLTVL.

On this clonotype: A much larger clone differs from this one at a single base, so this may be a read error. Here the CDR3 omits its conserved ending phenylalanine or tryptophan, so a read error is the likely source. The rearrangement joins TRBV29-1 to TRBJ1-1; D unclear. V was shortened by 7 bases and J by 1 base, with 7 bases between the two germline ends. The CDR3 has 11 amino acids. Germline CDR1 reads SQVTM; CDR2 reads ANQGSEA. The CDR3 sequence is CSAQTNTEAFL. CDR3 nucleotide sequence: TGCAGCGCTCAGACGAACACTGAAGCTTTCCTT.

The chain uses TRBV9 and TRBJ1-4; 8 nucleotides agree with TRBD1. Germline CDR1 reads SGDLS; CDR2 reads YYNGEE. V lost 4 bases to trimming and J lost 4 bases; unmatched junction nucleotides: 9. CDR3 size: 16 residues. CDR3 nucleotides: TGTGCCAGCAGCCCCTCCCCCACAGGGGGTAATGAAAAACTGTTTTTT. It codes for CASSPSPTGGNEKLFF.

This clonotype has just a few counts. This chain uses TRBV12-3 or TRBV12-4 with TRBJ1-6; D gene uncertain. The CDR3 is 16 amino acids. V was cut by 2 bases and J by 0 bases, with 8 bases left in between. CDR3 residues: CASSLRELSYNSPLHF. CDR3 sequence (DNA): TGTGCCAGCAGTTTACGGGAGCTCTCCTATAATTCACCCCTCCACTTT.

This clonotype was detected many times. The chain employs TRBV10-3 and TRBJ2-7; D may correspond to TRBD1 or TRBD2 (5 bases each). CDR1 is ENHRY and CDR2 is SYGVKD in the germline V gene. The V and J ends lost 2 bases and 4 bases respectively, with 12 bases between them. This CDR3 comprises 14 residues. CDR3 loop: CAISEDRADYEQYF. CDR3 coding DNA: TGTGCCATCAGTGAGGACAGAGCGGATTACGAGCAGTACTTC.

The CDR3 sequence is CASSLDHHRASEAFF. CDR3 DNA: TGTGCCAGCAGCTTAGACCACCACAGGGCCTCGGAAGCTTTCTTT. The genes are TRBV11-3 and TRBJ1-1; maybe TRBD1 (6 bases). The CDR3 covers 15 residues. Per the germline V gene, CDR1 is SGHNT and CDR2 is YENEEA. V gave up 0 bases and J gave up 8 bases, with 16 bases separating them.

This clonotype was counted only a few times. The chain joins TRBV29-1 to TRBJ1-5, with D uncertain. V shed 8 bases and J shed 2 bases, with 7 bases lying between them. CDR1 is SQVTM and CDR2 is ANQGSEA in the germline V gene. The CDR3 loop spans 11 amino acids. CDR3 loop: CSLEGNQPQHF. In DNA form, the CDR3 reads TGCAGCTTGGAAGGCAATCAGCCCCAGCATTTT.

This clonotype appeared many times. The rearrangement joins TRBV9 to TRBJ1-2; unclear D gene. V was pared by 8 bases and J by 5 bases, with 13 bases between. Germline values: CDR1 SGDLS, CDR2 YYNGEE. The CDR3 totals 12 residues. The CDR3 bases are TGTGCCAGTGAGGGCAGCGTTTATGGCTACACCTTC. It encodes CASEGSVYGYTF.

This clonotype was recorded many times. CDR3 sequence (DNA): TGTGCCATCAGTGAGTGGCAGGGTGGAGGCTACACCTTC. Translated, it gives CAISEWQGGGYTF. The rearrangement uses TRBV10-3 and TRBJ1-2, with TRBD1 as a possible D gene (5 bases). This CDR3 has 13 residues. From germline, CDR1 is ENHRY and CDR2 SYGVKD. Trimming took off 1 base at V and 8 bases at J, with 11 bases between the two ends.

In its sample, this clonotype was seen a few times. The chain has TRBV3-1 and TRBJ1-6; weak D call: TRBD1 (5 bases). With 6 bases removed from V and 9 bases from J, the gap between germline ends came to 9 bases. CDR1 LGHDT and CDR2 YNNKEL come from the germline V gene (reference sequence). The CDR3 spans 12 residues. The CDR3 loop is CASSRDRSPLHF. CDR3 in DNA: TGTGCCAGCAGTCGGGACCGTTCACCCCTCCACTTT.

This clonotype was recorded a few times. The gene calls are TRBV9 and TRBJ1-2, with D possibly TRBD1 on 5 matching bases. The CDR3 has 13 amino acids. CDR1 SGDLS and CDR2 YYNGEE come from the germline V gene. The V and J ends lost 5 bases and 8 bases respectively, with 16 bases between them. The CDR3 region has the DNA TGTGCCAGCAGTCCGAGGGACGCGGGGGGCTACACCTTC. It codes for CASSPRDAGGYTF.

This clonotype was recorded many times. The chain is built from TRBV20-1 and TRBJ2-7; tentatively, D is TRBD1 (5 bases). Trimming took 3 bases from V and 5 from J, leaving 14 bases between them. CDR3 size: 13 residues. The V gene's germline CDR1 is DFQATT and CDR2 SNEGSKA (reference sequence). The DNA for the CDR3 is TGCAGTGCTAGTGGACACGATTACAACGAGCAGTACTTC. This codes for CSASGHDYNEQYF.

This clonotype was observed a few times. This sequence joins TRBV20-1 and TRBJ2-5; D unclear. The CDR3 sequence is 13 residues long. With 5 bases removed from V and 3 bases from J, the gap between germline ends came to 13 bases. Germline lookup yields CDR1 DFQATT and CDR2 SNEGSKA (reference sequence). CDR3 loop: CSAELREKETQYF. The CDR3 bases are TGCAGTGCTGAGCTGAGAGAGAAAGAGACCCAGTACTTC.

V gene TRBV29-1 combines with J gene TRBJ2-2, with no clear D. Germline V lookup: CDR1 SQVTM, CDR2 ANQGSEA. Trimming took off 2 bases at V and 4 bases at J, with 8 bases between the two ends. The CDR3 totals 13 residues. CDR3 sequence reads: CSVENYSTGELFF. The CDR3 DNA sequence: TGCAGCGTTGAAAATTATTCCACCGGGGAGCTGTTTTTT.

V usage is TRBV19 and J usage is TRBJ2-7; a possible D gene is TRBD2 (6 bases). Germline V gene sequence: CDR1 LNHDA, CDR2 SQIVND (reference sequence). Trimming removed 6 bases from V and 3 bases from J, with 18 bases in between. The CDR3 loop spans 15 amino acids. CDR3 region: CASSCGGTALYEQYF. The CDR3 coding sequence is TGTGCCAGTAGCTGTGGAGGGACCGCTCTCTACGAGCAGTACTTC. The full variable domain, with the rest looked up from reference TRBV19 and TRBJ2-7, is DGGITQSPKYLFRKEGQNVTLSCEQNLNHDAMYWYRQDPGQGLRLIYYSQIVNDFQKGDIAEGYSVSREKKESFPLTVTSAQKNPTAFYLCASSCGGTALYEQYFGPGTRLTVT.